The 13 T cell receptor beta chains in this list originate from one sample, sequenced in a study of blood T cell repertoires in COVID-19. The method was immunoSEQ multiplex PCR; TCRdb's version includes in-frame clones alone and lacks a portion of them. The sample consists of about 89,000 clones, 78% of them appearing once. The sample taken for sequencing was peripheral blood. Source of these receptors: a man between 65 and 85 years old with COVID-19, enrolled during active disease.

The CDR3 loop reads CASSTGQGDTGELFF. Here the CDR3 DNA reads TGCGCCAGCAGCACAGGACAGGGGGACACCGGGGAGCTGTTTTTT. The genes are TRBV5-1 and TRBJ2-2; 10 nucleotides agree with TRBD1. The CDR3 is made up of 15 amino acids. V dropped 4 bases and J dropped 3; count of bases not matched to a gene: 3. CDR1 SGHRS and CDR2 YFSETQ come from the germline V gene. The full variable domain, in which reference TRBV5-1 and TRBJ2-2 provide the parts outside the CDR3, is KAGVTQTPRYLIKTRGQQVTLSCSPISGHRSVSWYQQTPGQGLQFLFEYFSETQRNKGNFPGRFSGRQFSNSRSEMNVSTLELGDSALYLCASSTGQGDTGELFFGEGSRLTVL.

This chain links TRBV2 with TRBJ2-1, with 11 bases fitting TRBD2. Per germline, CDR1 SNHLY and CDR2 FYNNEI. CDR3 length: 15 amino acids. With 3 bases clipped from V and 4 bases from J, the junction kept 2 bases outside the gene matches. CDR3 protein: CASSELAGGYNEQFF. The CDR3 DNA follows: TGTGCCAGCAGTGAGCTAGCGGGGGGTTACAATGAGCAGTTCTTC.

This clone was observed a few times. The chain couples TRBV5-1 to TRBJ2-7; 9 bases line up with TRBD2. Trimming at V came to 0 bases and at J to 3 bases, leaving 4 bases not matched to a gene. The CDR3 has 15 amino acids. Per germline, CDR1 SGHRS and CDR2 YFSETQ. CDR3 coding DNA: TGCGCCAGCAGCTTGGCCGGGACTAGCTACTACGAGCAGTACTTC. This encodes CASSLAGTSYYEQYF.

The chain uses TRBV28 and TRBJ1-3, with 9 bases aligning to TRBD1. CDR3 length: 19 residues. Germline V gene data show CDR1 as MDHEN and CDR2 as SYDVKM. Trimming at V came to 3 bases and at J to 0 bases, leaving 12 bases not matched to a gene. CDR3 residues: CASSFYRGRRQASGNTIYF. The CDR3 DNA reads as TGTGCCAGCAGTTTCTACAGGGGGCGAAGGCAGGCCTCTGGAAACACCATATATTTT.

Of note for this clone: Other DNA sequences of this sample code for an identical CDR3. The genes are TRBV29-1 and TRBJ1-2, with 8 bases lining up with TRBD1. The V gene's germline CDR1 is SQVTM and CDR2 ANQGSEA. V gave up 1 base and J gave up 6 bases; unmatched junction bases: 4. The CDR3 loop spans 13 amino acids. The chain's CDR3 is CSVEVVQGDGYTF. The CDR3 bases are TGCAGCGTTGAAGTGGTACAGGGGGATGGCTACACCTTC.

This chain uses TRBV16 with TRBJ2-1, with 14 nucleotides matching TRBD2. V was pared by 2 bases and J by 7 bases, with 1 base of the junction left unmatched. CDR1 is KGHSY, CDR2 FQNENV, per germline. This CDR3 region has 15 residues. This CDR3 is CASSQRLAGGNEQFF. CDR3 nucleotide sequence: TGTGCCAGCAGCCAAAGACTAGCGGGAGGGAATGAGCAGTTCTTC.

V usage is TRBV5-1 and J usage is TRBJ1-1; maybe TRBD1 (5 bases). V shed 6 bases and J shed 2 bases, with 11 bases lying between them. Germline-derived CDR1 and CDR2 are SGHRS and YFSETQ. The CDR3 covers 13 residues. CDR3 DNA sequence: TGCGCCAGCAAATTGCAGGGTAACACTGAAGCTTTCTTT. It codes for CASKLQGNTEAFF.

In its sample, this clone was seen once. CDR3 protein: CASSFRQGTLYNSPLHF. CDR3 DNA: TGTGCCAGTAGTTTTAGACAGGGGACTCTCTATAATTCACCCCTCCACTTT. The chain combines TRBV19 with TRBJ1-6; 8 bases agree with TRBD1. This CDR3 has 17 amino acids. The V gene end was trimmed by 5 bases and the J gene end by 3 bases; junction bases not matched to a gene: 9. Germline V gene data show CDR1 as LNHDA and CDR2 as SQIVND (reference sequence).

The CDR3 sequence is CASSMIWSDIGESDTQYF. The CDR3 DNA reads as TGTGCCAGTAGTATGATCTGGTCGGATATCGGGGAATCAGATACGCAGTATTTT. The chain carries TRBV19 and TRBJ2-3, with D maybe TRBD2 (5 bases). Looked up from germline, CDR1 is LNHDA and CDR2 is SQIVND (reference sequence). The CDR3 contains 18 residues. V gave up 3 bases and J gave up 4 bases, with 23 bases separating them.

This chain connects TRBV19 to TRBJ2-1, with 7 bases lining up with TRBD1. Germline CDR1 reads LNHDA; CDR2 reads SQIVND (reference sequence). Trimming took 7 bases from V and 8 from J; bases not matched to a gene: 8. The CDR3 is made up of 13 amino acids. The CDR3 sequence: CASILTGSHEQFF. The CDR3 DNA reads as TGTGCCAGTATCCTGACAGGGTCCCATGAGCAGTTCTTC.

The V call is TRBV5-1, the J call TRBJ1-3; tentative D call: TRBD1 (5 bases). Trimming stripped 0 bases from V and 0 bases from J, with 22 bases between. The CDR3 is made up of 20 amino acids. Germline CDR1 SGHRS, CDR2 YFSETQ. Written as DNA, the CDR3 is TGCGCCAGCAGCTTGGGTCAGGGTAGTGTTAACCGGAGCTCTGGAAACACCATATATTTT. This translates into CASSLGQGSVNRSSGNTIYF.

The V call is TRBV28, the J call TRBJ1-2; 8 bases match TRBD1. Trimming took 6 bases from V and 11 from J; bases not matched to a gene: 5. CDR1 and CDR2 from the germline V gene are MDHEN and SYDVKM. The CDR3 has 11 amino acids. In DNA, the CDR3 is TGTGCCAGCAGGCAAGACAGGGGTTACACCTTC. This translates into CASRQDRGYTF.

This clone is a singleton in its sample. This sequence joins TRBV11-3 and TRBJ2-1; 7 positions match TRBD1. The junction had 8 bases not matched to a gene; V was cut back by 4 bases and J by 5 bases. The germline CDR1 and CDR2 sequences are SGHNT and YENEEA. The CDR3 loop spans 15 amino acids. CDR3 protein: CASSYGTEVNNEQFF. Written as DNA, the CDR3 is TGTGCCAGCAGCTACGGGACAGAAGTAAACAATGAGCAGTTCTTC.